This TCR beta chain was documented in a study of post-analysis software for immune sequencing data. Prepared libraries of TCR beta cDNA carried unique molecular identifiers. Starting from around 0.96 to 9.9 million T cells, the study yielded 460,000 or so cDNA molecules. TCRdb fed the PCR reads into MiXCR, producing one record per CDR3 protein. The sample lists some 700,000 distinct CDR3 sequences; roughly three fifths were seen once. Study-wide points: Samples prepared in the same batch strongly co-clustered by F measure. Among roughly five TRBV segments more frequent in patients than controls were TRBV5-6, TRBV5-1 and TRBV20-1.

This CDR3 contains 13 residues. The germline CDR1 and CDR2 sequences are SGHDN and FVKESK. The table lists this clonotype with many counts. Antigen unknown. This receptor was obtained from a girl aged 2-10 years with multiple sclerosis. The V and J genes are TRBV14 and TRBJ2-5; D is unclear. The end of the DNA is better explained by TRBJ2-7, so the J call may be wrong. Sequencing was performed on blood. CDR3 loop: CASSQGRTYEQYF. The CDR3 nucleotides read TGTGCCAGCAGCCAGGGCAGAACCTACGAGCAGTACTTC.